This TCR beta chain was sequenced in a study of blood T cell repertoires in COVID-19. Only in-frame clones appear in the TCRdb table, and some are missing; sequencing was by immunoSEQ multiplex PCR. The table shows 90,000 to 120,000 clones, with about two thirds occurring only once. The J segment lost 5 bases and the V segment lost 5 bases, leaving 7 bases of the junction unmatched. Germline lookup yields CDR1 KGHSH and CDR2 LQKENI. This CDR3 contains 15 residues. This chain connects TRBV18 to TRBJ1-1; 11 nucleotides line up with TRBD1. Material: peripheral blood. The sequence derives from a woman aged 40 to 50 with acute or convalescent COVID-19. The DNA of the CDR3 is TGTGCCAGCTCAACGGGGACAGGGGGAAGTACTGAAGCTTTCTTT. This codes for CASSTGTGGSTEAFF.